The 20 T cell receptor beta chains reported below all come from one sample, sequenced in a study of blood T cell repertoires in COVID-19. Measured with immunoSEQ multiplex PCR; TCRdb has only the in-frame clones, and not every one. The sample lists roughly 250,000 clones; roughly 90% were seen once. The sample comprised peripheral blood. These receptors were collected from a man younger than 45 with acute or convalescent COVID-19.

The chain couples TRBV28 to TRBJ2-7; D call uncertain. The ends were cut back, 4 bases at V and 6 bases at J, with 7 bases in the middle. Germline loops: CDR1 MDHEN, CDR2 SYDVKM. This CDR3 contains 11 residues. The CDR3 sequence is CASSSPIEQYF. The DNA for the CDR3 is TGTGCCAGCAGTTCCCCAATCGAGCAGTACTTC.

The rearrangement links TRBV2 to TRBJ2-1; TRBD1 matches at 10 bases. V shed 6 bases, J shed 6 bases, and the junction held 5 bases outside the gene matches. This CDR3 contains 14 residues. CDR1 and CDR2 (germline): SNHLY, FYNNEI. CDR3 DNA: TGTGCCAGCAGGGAGAGGACAGGGGGCAATGAGCAGTTCTTC. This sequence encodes CASRERTGGNEQFF.

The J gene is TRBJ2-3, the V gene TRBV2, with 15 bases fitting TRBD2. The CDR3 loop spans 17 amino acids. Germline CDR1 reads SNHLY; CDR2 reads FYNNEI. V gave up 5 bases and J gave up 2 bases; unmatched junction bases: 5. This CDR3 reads CASSSGLAGGVTDTQYF. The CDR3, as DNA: TGTGCCAGCAGTTCTGGACTAGCGGGAGGGGTCACAGATACGCAGTATTTT.

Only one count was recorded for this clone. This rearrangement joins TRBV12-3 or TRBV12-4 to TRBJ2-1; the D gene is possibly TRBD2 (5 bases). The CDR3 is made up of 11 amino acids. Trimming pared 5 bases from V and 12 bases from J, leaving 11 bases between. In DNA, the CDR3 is TGTGCCAGCAGTCTCTCGGGGTCGCAGTTCTTC. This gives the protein CASSLSGSQFF.

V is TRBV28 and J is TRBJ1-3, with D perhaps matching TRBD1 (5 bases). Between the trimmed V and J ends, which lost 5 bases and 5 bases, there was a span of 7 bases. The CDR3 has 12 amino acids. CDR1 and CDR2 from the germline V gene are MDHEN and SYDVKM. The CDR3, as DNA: TGTGCCAGCAGTCAGGACAGAAACACCATATATTTT. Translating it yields CASSQDRNTIYF.

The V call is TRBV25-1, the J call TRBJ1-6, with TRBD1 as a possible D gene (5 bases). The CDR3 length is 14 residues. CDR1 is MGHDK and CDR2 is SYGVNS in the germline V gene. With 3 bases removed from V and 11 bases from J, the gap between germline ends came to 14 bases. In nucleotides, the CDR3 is TGTGCCAGCAGTGATGATGGCAGGGTGACACCCCTCCACTTT. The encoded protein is CASSDDGRVTPLHF. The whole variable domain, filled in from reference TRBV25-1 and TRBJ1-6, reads EADIYQTPRYLVIGTGKKITLECSQTMGHDKMYWYQQDPGMELHLIHYSYGVNSTEKGDLSSESTVSRIRTEHFPLTLESARPSHTSQYLCASSDDGRVTPLHFGNGTRLTVT.

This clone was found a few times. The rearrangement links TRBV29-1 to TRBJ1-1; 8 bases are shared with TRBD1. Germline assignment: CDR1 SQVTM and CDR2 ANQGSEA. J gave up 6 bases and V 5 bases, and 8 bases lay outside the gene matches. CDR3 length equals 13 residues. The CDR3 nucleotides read TGCAGCGTTTACCAGGGACAGGTGGCTGAAGCTTTCTTT. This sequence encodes CSVYQGQVAEAFF.

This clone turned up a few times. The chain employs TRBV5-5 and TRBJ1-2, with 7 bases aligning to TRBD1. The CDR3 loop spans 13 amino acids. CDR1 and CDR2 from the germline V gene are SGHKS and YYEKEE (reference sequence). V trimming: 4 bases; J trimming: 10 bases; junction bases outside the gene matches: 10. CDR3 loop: CASSTTRTGAYTF. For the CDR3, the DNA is TGTGCCAGCAGCACCACTAGGACAGGAGCCTACACCTTC.

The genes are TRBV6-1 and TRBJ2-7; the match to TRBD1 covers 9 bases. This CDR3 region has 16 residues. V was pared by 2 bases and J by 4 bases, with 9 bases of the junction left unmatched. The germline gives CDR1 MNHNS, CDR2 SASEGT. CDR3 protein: CASSELVGTGPYEQYF. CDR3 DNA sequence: TGTGCCAGCAGTGAACTTGTTGGGACAGGGCCTTACGAGCAGTACTTC.

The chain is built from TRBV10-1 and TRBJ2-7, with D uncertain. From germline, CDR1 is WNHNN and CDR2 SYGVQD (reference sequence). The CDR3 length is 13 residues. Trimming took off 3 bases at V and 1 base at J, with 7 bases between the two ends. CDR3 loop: CASSDPPSYEQYF. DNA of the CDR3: TGCGCCAGCAGTGATCCTCCTTCCTACGAGCAGTACTTC.

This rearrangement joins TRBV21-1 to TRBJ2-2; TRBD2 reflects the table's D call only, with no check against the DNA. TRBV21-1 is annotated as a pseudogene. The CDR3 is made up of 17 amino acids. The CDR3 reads CASRRDRTSGSFGELFF. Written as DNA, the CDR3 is TGTGCCAGCCGAAGGGACCGGACTAGCGGGAGCTTTGGGGAGCTGTTTTTT.

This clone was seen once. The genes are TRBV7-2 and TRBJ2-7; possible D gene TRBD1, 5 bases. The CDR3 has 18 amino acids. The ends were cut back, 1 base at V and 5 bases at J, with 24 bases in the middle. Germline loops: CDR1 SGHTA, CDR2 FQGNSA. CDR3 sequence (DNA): TGTGCCAGCAGCTTAGGAGCGACTCCACAGGTAAGTTCGAACGAGCAGTACTTC. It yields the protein CASSLGATPQVSSNEQYF. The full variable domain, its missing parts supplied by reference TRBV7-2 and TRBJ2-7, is GAGVSQSPSNKVTEKGKDVELRCDPISGHTALYWYRQSLGQGLEFLIYFQGNSAPDKSGLPSDRFSAERTGGSVSTLTIQRTQQEDSAVYLCASSLGATPQVSSNEQYFGPGTRLTVT.

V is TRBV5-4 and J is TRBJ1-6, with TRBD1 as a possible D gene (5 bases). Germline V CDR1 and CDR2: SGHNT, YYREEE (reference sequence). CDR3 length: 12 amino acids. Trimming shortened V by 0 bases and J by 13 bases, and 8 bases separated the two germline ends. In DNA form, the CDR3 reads TGTGCCAGCAGCTTGGAGGGGCCTCCCCTCCACTTT. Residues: CASSLEGPPLHF. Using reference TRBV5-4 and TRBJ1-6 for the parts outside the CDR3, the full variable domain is ETGVTQSPTHLIKTRGQQVTLRCSSQSGHNTVSWYQQALGQGPQFIFQYYREEENGRGNFPPRFSGLQFPNYSSELNVNALELDDSALYLCASSLEGPPLHFGNGTRLTVT.

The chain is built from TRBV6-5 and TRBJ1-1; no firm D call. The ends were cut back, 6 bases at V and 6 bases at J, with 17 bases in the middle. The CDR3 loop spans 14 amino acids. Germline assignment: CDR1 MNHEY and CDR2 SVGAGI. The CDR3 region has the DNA TGTGCCAGCAGCAGTCCCGGGGTTAACGCTGAAGCTTTCTTT. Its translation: CASSSPGVNAEAFF.

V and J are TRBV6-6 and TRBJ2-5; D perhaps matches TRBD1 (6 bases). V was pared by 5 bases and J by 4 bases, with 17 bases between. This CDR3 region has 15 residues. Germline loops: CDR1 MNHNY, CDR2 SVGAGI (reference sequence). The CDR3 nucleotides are TGTGCCAGCAGTCAAACCGACAGGCTCGCAGAGACCCAGTACTTC. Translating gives CASSQTDRLAETQYF.

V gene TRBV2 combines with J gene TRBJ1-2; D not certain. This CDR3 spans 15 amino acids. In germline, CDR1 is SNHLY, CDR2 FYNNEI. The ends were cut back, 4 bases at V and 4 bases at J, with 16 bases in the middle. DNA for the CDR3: TGTGCCAGCAGTGTGTCGGGTTTAGGAAGCTATGGCTACACCTTC. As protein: CASSVSGLGSYGYTF.

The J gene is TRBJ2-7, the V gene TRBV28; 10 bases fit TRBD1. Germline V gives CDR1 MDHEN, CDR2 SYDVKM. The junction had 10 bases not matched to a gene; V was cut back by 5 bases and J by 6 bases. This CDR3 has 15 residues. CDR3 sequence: CASSTRDRGLTEQYF. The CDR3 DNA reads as TGTGCCAGCAGTACCCGGGACAGGGGTCTTACCGAGCAGTACTTC.

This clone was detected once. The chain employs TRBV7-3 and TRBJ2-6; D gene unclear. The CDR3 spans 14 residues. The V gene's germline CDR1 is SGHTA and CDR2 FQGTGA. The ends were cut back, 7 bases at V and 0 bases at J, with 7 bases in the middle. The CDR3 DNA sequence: TGTGCCAGCACCCGGAGCTCTGGGGCCAACGTCCTGACTTTC. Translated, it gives CASTRSSGANVLTF.

In DNA, the CDR3 is TGCAGCGTTGACCCAGACAGGGTTGAAGCTTTCTTT. Translating it yields CSVDPDRVEAFF. V and J are TRBV29-1 and TRBJ1-1; 7 bases agree with TRBD1. V lost 3 bases to trimming and J lost 7 bases; unmatched junction nucleotides: 5. The germline CDR1 and CDR2 sequences are SQVTM and ANQGSEA. The CDR3 runs to 12 residues.

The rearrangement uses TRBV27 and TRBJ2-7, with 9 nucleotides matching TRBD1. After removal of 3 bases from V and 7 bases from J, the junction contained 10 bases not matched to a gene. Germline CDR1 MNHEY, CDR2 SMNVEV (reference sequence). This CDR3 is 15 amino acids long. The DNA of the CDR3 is TGTGCCAGCAGTTTCTCCGGGACAGGGCCTTGGGAGCAGTACTTC. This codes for CASSFSGTGPWEQYF.